Listed below are T cell receptor beta chains from one sample, sequenced in a study of cytomegalovirus exposure and HLA in healthy donors. The protocol was immunoSEQ multiplex PCR, while the TCRdb copy is restricted to in-frame clones and leaves out a portion. Of fewer than 200,000 clones in the sample, more than 65% were seen once. The sequencing sample was made of PBMCs. These receptors all stem from a male donor in good health and CMV-seronegative. The CDR3 runs from the conserved cysteine through the conserved F or W. D genes are given only for firm matches. Not every row has a clone size; where given, it reads once, few, many or a size class.

J gene,V gene,clone size,D gene,CDR3 DNA,CDR3 protein
TRBJ2-3,TRBV5-1,NA,NA,TGCGCCAGCAGCGGGGGGAATTCCGATACGCAGTATTTT,CASSGGNSDTQYF
TRBJ2-7,TRBV6-1,NA,TRBD2,TGTGCCAGCAGGGAAACGAAAAGACTAGCGGGAGTCTACGAGCAGTACTTC,CASRETKRLAGVYEQYF
TRBJ2-2,TRBV11-2,NA,TRBD1,TGTGCCAGCAGCCTCACAGGGGACCACGGGGAGCTGTTTTTT,CASSLTGDHGELFF
TRBJ1-5,TRBV5-1,few,NA,TGCGCCAGCAGCCCCGGGGGGCAGGGGAGACAGCCCCAGCATTTT,CASSPGGQGRQPQHF
TRBJ2-1,TRBV5-4,NA,TRBD1,TGTGCCAGCAGCCGGGACAGGGGGAGTAGCGGGAGTTTAAATGAGCAGTTCTTC,CASSRDRGSSGSLNEQFF
TRBJ2-5,TRBV28,NA,NA,TGTGCCAGCAGCACCCTGGCGGGGCCCAAAGAGACCCAGTACTTC,CASSTLAGPKETQYF
TRBJ2-2,TRBV9,few,NA,TGTGCCAGCAGCGTAGTAGGGGGGGGACACTTGAACACCGGGGAGCTGTTTTTT,CASSVVGGGHLNTGELFF
TRBJ2-7,TRBV9,NA,TRBD2,TGTGCCAGCAGCGGTAGCGGGGGGCCCTACGAGCAGTACTTC,CASSGSGGPYEQYF
TRBJ2-7,TRBV11-3,NA,NA,TGTGCCAGCGGTGACTCGAGCTCCTACGAGCAGTACTTC,CASGDSSSYEQYF
TRBJ2-7,TRBV12-2,NA,NA,TGTGCAAGTCGCTTCACTCGGGACAGGGGGTTCGAGCAGTACTTC,CASRFTRDRGFEQYF
TRBJ2-2,TRBV9,NA,TRBD1,TGTGCCAGCAGCTCACATCACGGGGGACAGGGTCCCCTCACCGGGGAGCTGTTTTTT,CASSSHHGGQGPLTGELFF
TRBJ1-2,TRBV4-3,NA,TRBD1,TGCGCCAGCAGCCCCGACAGGGGACAATATGGCTACACCTTC,CASSPDRGQYGYTF
TRBJ2-5,TRBV5-1,NA,NA,TGCGCCAGCAGCTTGGCGGGGAACCAAGAGACCCAGTACTTC,CASSLAGNQETQYF
TRBJ2-5,TRBV4-3,once,NA,TGCGCCAGCAGCCAAGCTTTCGAGGAGACCCAGTACTTC,CASSQAFEETQYF
TRBJ1-2,TRBV6-1,NA,TRBD1,TGTGCCAGCAGTGACTTTCGGACAGGGGGAGGTGGCTACACCTTC,CASSDFRTGGGGYTF
TRBJ2-1,TRBV28,NA,TRBD2,TGTGCCAGCAGTTACCTCGGACTAGCGGGGGGAAATGAGCAGTTCTTC,CASSYLGLAGGNEQFF
TRBJ2-1,TRBV14,NA,TRBD2,TGTGCCAGCAGCCCAATAGCGGGAGTCGGCGGGCAGTTCTTC,CASSPIAGVGGQFF
TRBJ2-7,TRBV27,NA,NA,TGTGCCAGCGGCCTGCCAAGCTACGAGCAGTACTTC,CASGLPSYEQYF
TRBJ1-1,TRBV5-4,once,NA,TGTGCCAGCAGCATAATGACAGGGAACACTGAAGCTTTCTTT,CASSIMTGNTEAFF
TRBJ1-2,TRBV6-5,NA,TRBD1,TGTGCCAGCAGTTACACCCTGTCGACAGGGCGCTATGGCTACACCTTC,CASSYTLSTGRYGYTF
TRBJ1-1,TRBV5-4,NA,TRBD1,TGTGCCAGCAGCTTAAGTACAGGGGGCTGGAACACTGAAGCTTTCTTT,CASSLSTGGWNTEAFF
TRBJ2-7,TRBV27,NA,TRBD2,TGTGCCAGCAGACGCGACGGGAGGAGCGAGCAGTACTTC,CASRRDGRSEQYF
TRBJ2-5,TRBV5-5,NA,TRBD1,TGTGCCAGCAGCTTTCAACTTCGGACAGGGGATGGGACCCAGTACTTC,CASSFQLRTGDGTQYF
TRBJ1-5,TRBV19,NA,TRBD1,TGTGCCAGTAGTATAGGAGGGGGACAGGGGAATCAGCCCCAGCATTTT,CASSIGGGQGNQPQHF
TRBJ1-5,TRBV2,NA,NA,TGTGCCAGCAGTGAAGCCTCAGACAGGTCGACGGGCCTTTATAGCAATCAGCCCCAGCATTTT,CASSEASDRSTGLYSNQPQHF
TRBJ2-1,TRBV18,once,TRBD1,TGTGCCAGCTCCCTCGGACAGGTTGGGACTGAGCAGTTCTTC,CASSLGQVGTEQFF
TRBJ2-7,TRBV14,NA,NA,TGTGCCAGCAGCCACTCGGGAAGCGCTTTCTACGAGCAGTACTTC,CASSHSGSAFYEQYF
TRBJ1-1,TRBV6-1,NA,NA,TGTGCCACTTCCGGTTCCATGAACACTGAAGCTTTCTTT,CATSGSMNTEAFF
TRBJ2-5,TRBV10-1,NA,TRBD1,TGCGCCAGCAGAACCGGGACAGGGGGAAGAGAGACCCAGTACTTC,CASRTGTGGRETQYF
TRBJ1-2,TRBV28,NA,NA,TGTGCCAGCAGTGTAGGGGGACGGCTGGATGGCTACACCTTC,CASSVGGRLDGYTF
TRBJ2-7,TRBV7-2,NA,TRBD1,TGTGCCAGCAGCATGACAGGGCTTACCTACGAGCAGTACTTC,CASSMTGLTYEQYF
TRBJ1-3,TRBV27,NA,NA,TGTGCCAGCAGTTCAACCCCCCAGGGTTCTGGAAACACCATATATTTT,CASSSTPQGSGNTIYF
TRBJ1-5,TRBV9,NA,NA,TGTGCCAGCAGCGTCGCAGGGGGCAATCAGCCCCAGCATTTT,CASSVAGGNQPQHF
TRBJ2-1,TRBV27,NA,NA,TGTGCCAGCAGTTTAGGCAGGCGTGAGCAGTTCTTC,CASSLGRREQFF
TRBJ1-4,TRBV28,NA,NA,TGTGCCAGCAGTTCAGGGGCTAATGAAAAACTGTTTTTT,CASSSGANEKLFF
TRBJ1-5,TRBV18,NA,NA,TGTGCCAGCTCACCTGCCGGGGATAGCAATCAGCCCCAGCATTTT,CASSPAGDSNQPQHF
TRBJ1-1,TRBV27,NA,TRBD1,TGTGCCAGCAGTCCAGGGGGGATGAACACTGAAGCTTTCTTT,CASSPGGMNTEAFF
TRBJ1-1,TRBV4-3,NA,NA,TGCGCCAGCAGCGAAACTTTGGACACTGAAGCTTTCTTT,CASSETLDTEAFF
TRBJ1-4,TRBV5-5,NA,NA,TGTGCCAGCAGCTTGGGGGGCGTGGGCGAAAAACTGTTTTTT,CASSLGGVGEKLFF
TRBJ1-1,TRBV9,NA,TRBD1,TGTGCCAGCAGCGTGGGGGGACAGGACCCTGAAGCTTTCTTT,CASSVGGQDPEAFF
TRBJ2-5,TRBV25-1,NA,NA,TGTGCCAGCAGTGCCAAAGAGACCCAGTACTTC,CASSAKETQYF
TRBJ2-7,TRBV28,NA,NA,TGCGCCAGCAGAGCTGCAGGGTACGAGCAGTACTTC,CASRAAGYEQYF
TRBJ2-3,TRBV5-1,NA,NA,TGCGCCAGCAGCTCGACTAGTTCCGGTACGCAGTATTTT,CASSSTSSGTQYF
TRBJ2-3,TRBV5-5,NA,NA,TGTGCCAGCAGCTTGGGCCCGGGGGGCCGCACAGATACGCAGTATTTT,CASSLGPGGRTDTQYF
TRBJ2-3,TRBV25-1,NA,TRBD1,TGTGCCAGCAGTGGTGACAGGGGGCCGTTCACAGATACGCAGTATTTT,CASSGDRGPFTDTQYF
TRBJ2-7,TRBV9,NA,TRBD2,TGTGCCAGCAGCGTAGAGGCAGCGGGAGGGTACGAGCAGTACTTC,CASSVEAAGGYEQYF
TRBJ2-3,TRBV7-9,NA,NA,TGTGCCAGCAGCTTACTCCCCCCAGATACGCAGTATTTT,CASSLLPPDTQYF
TRBJ2-2,TRBV7-9,few,NA,TGTGCCAGCAGCTCGGGACTCACCTCCGGGGAGCTGTTTTTT,CASSSGLTSGELFF
TRBJ1-1,TRBV25-1,NA,TRBD1,TGTGCCAGCAGTGGACGACAGGGTAACACTGAAGCTTTCTTT,CASSGRQGNTEAFF
TRBJ1-5,TRBV6-5,few,TRBD1,TGTGCCAGCAGAGCGACAGGGTTTTCATTCCAGCATTTT,CASRATGFSFQHF
TRBJ2-7,TRBV2,few,TRBD2,TGTGCCCTAGCGGGGGGGCTAAGATTATCTCCTATCTACGAGCAGTACTTC,CALAGGLRLSPIYEQYF
TRBJ2-3,TRBV15,NA,TRBD2,TGTGCCACCAGCAGAGATAGGGAACTAGCGGGAGTGGATACGCAGTATTTT,CATSRDRELAGVDTQYF
TRBJ2-7,TRBV29-1,NA,TRBD1,TGCAGCGTTGAAGGACAGGGGCAAATCTACGAGCAGTACTTC,CSVEGQGQIYEQYF
TRBJ1-5,TRBV6-1,NA,TRBD1,TGTGCCAGCAGGGACAGGGGGCTCAATCAGCCCCAGCATTTT,CASRDRGLNQPQHF